Listed below are T cell receptor beta chains from one sample, sequenced in a study of T cell responses to AZD1222 COVID-19 vaccine. Here immunoSEQ multiplex PCR was the method, and the copy in TCRdb shows in-frame clones only, minus some. The sample lists some 110,000 clones, more than 75% occurring once. The source material was peripheral blood, sampled 28 days after the second AZD1222 dose. The receptors derive from an adult who received the AZD1222 COVID-19 vaccine. The CDR3 runs from the conserved cysteine through the conserved F or W. The D gene is left open where the match is weak. Clone sizes are given selectively: once, few, many, or a class where the clone is expanded.

d_gene	v_gene	j_gene	len	abundance	CDR3nt	CDR3aa
-	TRBV5-1	TRBJ2-7	16	-	TGCGCCAGCAGCTTGGACCGGCGGGGGCGCGCCTACGAGCAGTACTTC	CASSLDRRGRAYEQYF
TRBD1	TRBV7-9	TRBJ1-5	17	-	TGTGCCAGCAGCTTAGACAGGGGAAGACAGAGCAATCAGCCCCAGCATTTT	CASSLDRGRQSNQPQHF
-	TRBV19	TRBJ1-2	13	-	TGTGCCAGTAGCCCGGGACACGGCTATGGCTACACCTTC	CASSPGHGYGYTF
TRBD2	TRBV4-2	TRBJ2-3	21	-	TGTGCCAGCAGCCAAAGAATTGGGACTAGCGGGGGGCCGGGAAACACAGATACGCAGTATTTT	CASSQRIGTSGGPGNTDTQYF
-	TRBV21-1	TRBJ1-1	15	-	TGTGCCAGCAGCAAAGGGGGAGGGCTTAACACTGAAGCTTTCTTT	CASSKGGGLNTEAFF
-	TRBV5-8	TRBJ1-5	16	-	TGTGCCAGCAGCTTGGAGGCCAGGAGGGGCAATCAGCCCCAGCATTTT	CASSLEARRGNQPQHF
TRBD2	TRBV9	TRBJ2-1	17	once	TGTGCCAGCAGCGCGACAGGCGGGAGGGATTCCTACAATGAGCAGTTCTTC	CASSATGGRDSYNEQFF
-	TRBV18	TRBJ1-1	12	-	TGTGCCAGCTCCCAGATGAACGCTGAAGCTTTCTTT	CASSQMNAEAFF
-	TRBV11-3	TRBJ1-1	13	-	TGTGCCAGCAGCTTAGATCGGGTTTCTGAAGCTTTCTTT	CASSLDRVSEAFF
TRBD2	TRBV11-2	TRBJ2-3	17	-	TGTGCCAGCAGCCCCGGACTAGCGGGAGGGAGCACAGATACGCAGTATTTT	CASSPGLAGGSTDTQYF
TRBD1	TRBV11-1	TRBJ2-5	15	once	TGTGCCAGCAGCGACATAACAGGGGGCGGTGGGACCCAGTACTTC	CASSDITGGGGTQYF
-	TRBV2	TRBJ2-7	13	-	TGTGCCAGCAGTCGGCAACAGGGAGGAGAGCAGTACTTC	CASSRQQGGEQYF
-	TRBV18	TRBJ1-1	15	-	TGTGCCAGCTCACCGTCAGGGAATATGAACACTGAAGCTTTCTTT	CASSPSGNMNTEAFF
TRBD1	TRBV12-5	TRBJ2-7	14	few	TGTGCTAGTGGGCAGACAGGGATCTCCTACGAGCAGTACTTC	CASGQTGISYEQYF
TRBD1	TRBV9	TRBJ1-6	17	-	TGTGCCAGCAGCGTAGTGGCACAGGGGGGTTTTAATTCACCCCTCCACTTT	CASSVVAQGGFNSPLHF
TRBD1	TRBV5-8	TRBJ1-5	16	-	TGTGCCAGCAGCTTAACGACAGGGGTAAGCAATCAGCCCCAGCATTTT	CASSLTTGVSNQPQHF
TRBD1	TRBV6-4	TRBJ2-1	14	-	TGTGCCAGCAGTGACTCGACAGGGGCCAATGAGCAGTTCTTC	CASSDSTGANEQFF
TRBD2	TRBV7-3	TRBJ2-1	15	few	TGTGCCAGCAGCCTAGCGGGAGCCCCCGGGGGTGAGCAGTTCTTC	CASSLAGAPGGEQFF
-	TRBV4-3	TRBJ2-2	12	-	TGCGCCAGCAGTACCTACCCCGGGGAGCTGTTTTTT	CASSTYPGELFF
-	TRBV5-6	TRBJ2-7	16	-	TGTGCCAGCAGCTTGGTATTGCGACAGAGTCAATACGAGCAGTACTTC	CASSLVLRQSQYEQYF
-	TRBV28	TRBJ2-2	12	-	TGTGCCAGCGCCGGAGCGGTCGGGGAGCTGTTTTTT	CASAGAVGELFF
TRBD2	TRBV24-1	TRBJ2-2	18	-	TGTGCCACCACTGGACTAGCGGGGGTCCTACGGGGCACCGGGGAGCTGTTTTTT	CATTGLAGVLRGTGELFF
-	TRBV6-5	TRBJ2-2	13	few	TGTGCCAGCAGACCCCCGGCGGACGGGGAGCTGTTTTTT	CASRPPADGELFF
-	TRBV4-3	TRBJ2-2	14	-	TGCGCCAGCAGCCAGGGCCGTATCACCGGGGAGCTGTTTTTT	CASSQGRITGELFF
-	TRBV6-2/TRBV6-3	TRBJ2-5	15	-	TGTGCCAGCAGTAAAAGCCCTGGGGGCCTGGAGACCCAGTACTTC	CASSKSPGGLETQYF
-	TRBV2	TRBJ1-5	15	-	TGTGCCAGCATGGGGGGGACGGGTGGCAATCAGCCCCAGCATTTT	CASMGGTGGNQPQHF
-	TRBV13	TRBJ2-2	13	-	TGTGCCAGCAGCTTACGGGGGCCCGGGGAGCTGTTTTTT	CASSLRGPGELFF
TRBD1	TRBV6-1	TRBJ2-1	15	-	TGTGCCAGCAGTGAGGGACAGGGAAGCTACAATGAGCAGTTCTTC	CASSEGQGSYNEQFF
TRBD1	TRBV2	TRBJ1-2	14	few	TGTGCCAGCGAACGGGACAGGGGGCAAGATGGCTACACCTTC	CASERDRGQDGYTF
TRBD1	TRBV11-2	TRBJ2-7	17	medium-sized	TGTGCCAGCAGTCCCTTTACCGGGACAGGGGCATCCTACGAGCAGTACTTC	CASSPFTGTGASYEQYF
-	TRBV30	TRBJ1-1	16	-	TGTGCCTGGAATCGGGTAGCAGGACACCCCAACACTGAAGCTTTCTTT	CAWNRVAGHPNTEAFF
-	TRBV30	TRBJ1-5	17	once	TGTGCCTGGAGTGTACCCCACGGGACGTCCGGCAATCAGCCCCAGCATTTT	CAWSVPHGTSGNQPQHF
TRBD2	TRBV4-3	TRBJ2-3	19	-	TGCGCCAGCAGCCAAGATCTTTGGACTAGCGGGGGTGGCACAGATACGCAGTATTTT	CASSQDLWTSGGGTDTQYF
-	TRBV11-3	TRBJ2-7	13	-	TGTGCCAGCAGCTTTTCCCGGGGGAACGAGCAGTACTTC	CASSFSRGNEQYF
-	TRBV27	TRBJ1-6	13	-	TGTGCCACCGGACCCCCAGGGAATTCACCCCTCCACTTT	CATGPPGNSPLHF
TRBD1	TRBV28	TRBJ2-7	15	-	TGTGCCAGCAGCGCCCGGACAGGTGGCTTTGGGGAGCAGTACTTC	CASSARTGGFGEQYF
-	TRBV5-1	TRBJ1-3	16	-	TGCGCCAGCAGCTTGGCCTGGGGGCCCTCTGGAAACACCATATATTTT	CASSLAWGPSGNTIYF
-	TRBV6-5	TRBJ2-3	14	-	TGTGCCAGCAGTTATATCGCTAGCACAGATACGCAGTATTTT	CASSYIASTDTQYF
-	TRBV10-3	TRBJ2-2	16	-	TGTGCCATCAGTGATGCACCGGGAACAGGGCCCGGGGAGCTGTTTTTT	CAISDAPGTGPGELFF
-	TRBV30	TRBJ2-4	19	-	TGTGCCTGGAGTGTGGGCCCAGGGTATTCGACACTAGCCAAAAACATTCAGTACTTC	CAWSVGPGYSTLAKNIQYF
TRBD1	TRBV4-2	TRBJ1-6	15	-	TGTGCCAGCAGCCCTCGGACAGGGGGCGGTTCACCCCTCCACTTT	CASSPRTGGGSPLHF
TRBD2	TRBV19	TRBJ2-1	19	-	TGTGCCAGTAGCCTGATTCCGGGACTAGCGGGAGGGCCCGGGAATGAGCAGTTCTTC	CASSLIPGLAGGPGNEQFF
TRBD2	TRBV6-2/TRBV6-3	TRBJ2-3	18	-	TGTGCCAGCAGTTACTCGTCGGCGGGACTAGCGGCCATAGATACGCAGTATTTT	CASSYSSAGLAAIDTQYF
-	TRBV4-2	TRBJ1-6	16	-	TGTGCCAGCAGCCAAGGACAGACTGAAGATAATTCACCCCTCCACTTT	CASSQGQTEDNSPLHF
-	TRBV18	TRBJ2-4	17	-	TGTGCCAGCTCACCAGGAGTAGATAAGGAGGCCAAAAACATTCAGTACTTC	CASSPGVDKEAKNIQYF
-	TRBV6-4	TRBJ2-2	13	-	TGTGCCAGCAGTGCGGCGGTCACCGGGGAGCTGTTTTTT	CASSAAVTGELFF
-	TRBV6-6	TRBJ1-1	15	-	TGTGCCAGCAGTTACTCGTTGCAGCAGAACACTGAAGCTTTCTTT	CASSYSLQQNTEAFF
TRBD2	TRBV3-1/TRBV3-2	TRBJ2-5	16	once	TGTGCCAGCAGCCAACGACTAGCGGGGGACCAAGAGACCCAGTACTTC	CASSQRLAGDQETQYF
-	TRBV5-6	TRBJ1-4	13	-	TGTGCCAGCAGCGGGAGGGCTAATGAAAAACTGTTTTTT	CASSGRANEKLFF
-	TRBV7-2	TRBJ2-5	13	-	TGTGCCAGCAGCGGAGGATGGGCAGAGACCCAGTACTTC	CASSGGWAETQYF
TRBD2	TRBV15	TRBJ2-5	16	-	TGTGCCACCAGCAGAGAGGGCGGGGGGGCCCCTGAGACCCAGTACTTC	CATSREGGGAPETQYF
-	TRBV28	TRBJ2-7	17	-	TGTGCCAGCAGTCCTGACTCTTGGACAGCTCACTCCTACGAGCAGTACTTC	CASSPDSWTAHSYEQYF
-	TRBV19	TRBJ1-1	14	-	TGTGCCAGTAGTATAGACAGGGGGAACACTGAAGCTTTCTTT	CASSIDRGNTEAFF
-	TRBV5-4	TRBJ1-6	16	-	TGTGCCAGCAGCCTGGGGAGGGGGGTGAATAATTCACCCCTCCACTTT	CASSLGRGVNNSPLHF
TRBD1	TRBV5-5	TRBJ1-6	15	-	TGTGCCAGCAGCCCCGGGACAGGGAATAATTCACCCCTCCACTTT	CASSPGTGNNSPLHF
-	TRBV5-4	TRBJ2-2	14	-	TGTGCCAGCAGCTTGGGACAAAACACCGGGGAGCTGTTTTTT	CASSLGQNTGELFF
-	TRBV15	TRBJ1-2	14	-	TGTGCCACCAGCAGAGATGACAGAATTCGGGGCTACACCTTC	CATSRDDRIRGYTF